Below are 25 T cell receptor beta chains sequenced from a single sample in a study of CD8+CD57+ T cells in acquired aplastic anemia. Template material for TCR beta VDJ and CDR3 profiling consisted of genomic DNA. In TCRdb, the reads were re-called with MiXCR into one record per CDR3 protein. The sample lists about 190,000 distinct CDR3 sequences; less than 70% were seen once. The sample taken for sequencing was sorted CD4+, CD8+, or CD8+CD57+ T cells (not recorded which) from PBMCs. These receptors were collected from a human donor in good health, serving as a control.

With respect to this clonotype: A much larger clone differs from this one at a single base, so this may be a read error. The chain recombines TRBV7-8 with TRBJ2-7; possible D gene TRBD2, 5 bases. The CDR3 is made up of 12 amino acids. Germline V CDR1 and CDR2: SGHVS, FQNEAQ. Written as DNA, the CDR3 is TGTGCCAGCTCACCGCGGGCCGACGAGCAGCACTTC. It is translated as CASSPRADEQHF.

This chain connects TRBV5-1 to TRBJ2-1; the match to TRBD2 covers 8 bases. Germline assignment: CDR1 SGHRS and CDR2 YFSETQ. V dropped 0 bases and J dropped 6; count of bases not matched to a gene: 5. The CDR3 spans 15 residues. CDR3 loop: CASSLGGRPSNEQFF. Here the CDR3 DNA reads TGCGCCAGCAGCTTGGGCGGGAGGCCCTCCAATGAGCAGTTCTTC.

The chain is built from TRBV5-6 and TRBJ2-3, with D possibly TRBD2 on 7 matching bases. The ends were cut back, 4 bases at V and 2 bases at J, with 11 bases in the middle. The germline V gene has CDR1 SGHDT and CDR2 YYEEEE. The CDR3 extends over 14 amino acids. The CDR3 here is CASSVGGPTDTQYF. The CDR3 bases are TGTGCCAGCAGCGTCGGGGGGCCCACAGATACGCAGTATTTT.

The chain carries TRBV7-9 and TRBJ2-7, with 10 bases lining up with TRBD1. The CDR3 contains 12 residues. Germline V gives CDR1 SEHNR, CDR2 FQNEAQ (reference sequence). Trimming removed 6 bases from V and 10 bases from J; junction bases left unmatched: 6. DNA of the CDR3: TGTGCCAGCAGTTATATGACAGGGGGCCAGTACTTC. Its protein product is CASSYMTGGQYF.

This sequence joins TRBV7-2 and TRBJ1-6; D remains ambiguous. Trimming removed 1 base at V and 3 bases at J, with 10 bases between. This CDR3 comprises 16 residues. The germline V gene encodes CDR1 SGHTA and CDR2 FQGNSA. The CDR3 reads CASSLVQANYNSPLHF. CDR3 nucleotide sequence: TGTGCCAGCAGCTTAGTACAAGCAAACTATAATTCACCCCTCCACTTT.

This clonotype was detected a few times. A read error is possible here, since a much larger clone lies one base away. This chain uses TRBV11-2 with TRBJ2-1, with 13 bases lining up with TRBD2. The CDR3 extends over 16 amino acids. Germline CDR1 is SGHAT and CDR2 is FQNNGV. The CDR3 here is CASSSRTSGGYNGQFF. The CDR3 bases are TGTGCCAGCAGCTCCCGGACTAGCGGGGGATACAATGGGCAGTTCTTC. Using reference TRBV11-2 and TRBJ2-1 for the parts outside the CDR3, the full variable domain is EAGVAQSPRYKIIEKRQSVAFWCNPISGHATLYWYQQILGQGPKLLIQFQNNGVVDDSQLPKDRFSAERLKGVDSTLKIQPAKLEDSAVYLCASSSRTSGGYNGQFFGPGTRLTVL.

The V and J genes are TRBV19 and TRBJ2-3; D is perhaps TRBD2 (7 bases). Germline CDR1 and CDR2: LNHDA and SQIVND (reference sequence). Trimming pared 9 bases from V and 3 bases from J, leaving 19 bases between. This CDR3 comprises 15 residues. This CDR3 is CASRKEGGGTDTQYF. The CDR3 region has the DNA TGTGCCAGCCGAAAAGAAGGGGGGGGGACAGATACGCAGTATTTT.

This chain joins TRBV15 and TRBJ1-2; D is ambiguous. The V gene's germline CDR1 is LNHNV and CDR2 YYDKDF (reference sequence). V gave up 3 bases and J gave up 10 bases, with 21 bases separating them. This CDR3 contains 15 residues. The CDR3 DNA follows: TGTGCCACCAGCAGGGCTCTACATGGCCTCCTGGACTACACCTTC. This gives the protein CATSRALHGLLDYTF.

This clonotype has at least ten counts. This chain links TRBV7-2 with TRBJ2-5; 7 bases are a match to TRBD2. The CDR3 loop spans 11 amino acids. CDR1 is SGHTA and CDR2 is FQGNSA in the germline V gene. V lost 11 bases to trimming and J lost 1 base; unmatched junction nucleotides: 1. In DNA form, the CDR3 reads TGTGCCGGGGGGGTCCAAGAGACCCAGTACTTC. Translated: CAGGVQETQYF.

The chain links TRBV7-3 to TRBJ1-2, with TRBD1 identical over 7 bases. With 4 bases clipped from V and 5 bases from J, the junction kept 7 bases outside the gene matches. This CDR3 region has 14 residues. The germline gives CDR1 SGHTA, CDR2 FQGTGA. CDR3 region: CASSSGQLAYGYTF. CDR3 in DNA: TGTGCCAGCAGCTCGGGACAGCTTGCGTATGGCTACACCTTC. The full variable domain, completed using reference TRBV7-3 and TRBJ1-2, is GAGVSQTPSNKVTEKGKYVELRCDPISGHTALYWYRQSLGQGPEFLIYFQGTGAADDSGLPNDRFFAVRPEGSVSTLKIQRTERGDSAVYLCASSSGQLAYGYTFGSGTRLTVV.

This clonotype came up a few times. The rearrangement joins TRBV15 to TRBJ1-3; tentatively, D is TRBD1 (5 bases). Germline V gives CDR1 LNHNV, CDR2 YYDKDF (reference sequence). This CDR3 is 15 amino acids long. Between the trimmed V and J ends, which lost 2 bases and 8 bases, there was a span of 16 bases. Here the CDR3 reads CATSRSQGLVDTIYF. CDR3 coding DNA: TGTGCCACCAGCAGATCCCAGGGCCTAGTGGACACCATATATTTT.

This clonotype was found many times. The rearrangement uses TRBV6-6 and TRBJ2-2; D is undetermined. Looked up from germline, CDR1 is MNHNY and CDR2 is SVGAGI (reference sequence). The CDR3 length is 13 residues. With 0 bases removed from V and 5 bases from J, the gap between germline ends came to 4 bases. CDR3 amino acids: CASSYSMTGELFF. In DNA, the CDR3 is TGTGCCAGCAGTTACTCGATGACCGGGGAGCTGTTTTTT.

V and J are TRBV5-5 and TRBJ2-7; TRBD1 agrees at 7 bases. The J segment lost 0 bases and the V segment lost 2 bases, leaving 5 bases of the junction unmatched. The germline CDR1 and CDR2 sequences are SGHKS and YYEKEE (reference sequence). The CDR3 runs 15 residues. The CDR3 bases are TGTGCCAGCAGCTTATCGACAGGGATCTCCTACGAGCAGTACTTC. It encodes CASSLSTGISYEQYF.

This clonotype was counted ten times or more. This likely comes from a read error, as the CDR3 has no conserved phenylalanine or tryptophan at its end. It is unclear where the CDR3 begins or ends on the DNA, so no DNA is shown, and the CDR3 is as TCRdb lists it. The chain recombines TRBV5-6 with TRBJ1-5; no DNA check was done on the table's D call, TRBD1. Germline V gene lookup returns CDR1 SGHDT and CDR2 YYEEEE. The CDR3 is 14 residues long, ends included. The CDR3 loop reads CASSLSNPTRQFRI.

This clonotype was counted ten times or more. The chain recombines TRBV12-3 or TRBV12-4 with TRBJ1-6; a weak D match, TRBD1 (6 bases). Between the trimmed V and J ends, which lost 2 bases and 2 bases, there was a span of 10 bases. The CDR3 loop spans 16 amino acids. CDR3 residues: CASSLMAGAYNSPLHF. The CDR3 region has the DNA TGTGCCAGCAGTTTAATGGCAGGGGCCTATAATTCACCCCTCCACTTT.

V is TRBV28 and J is TRBJ2-5; 9 positions agree with TRBD1. This CDR3 has 14 amino acids. V trimming: 8 bases; J trimming: 5 bases; junction bases outside the gene matches: 9. Germline V gives CDR1 MDHEN, CDR2 SYDVKM. The CDR3, as DNA: TGTGCCAGCGGACCGGGGACAGGGAAGGAGACCCAGTACTTC. Protein sequence: CASGPGTGKETQYF.

CDR3: CASSIRSRLNTEAFF. CDR3 DNA: TGTGCCAGTAGTATTCGGTCCAGGTTGAACACTGAAGCTTTCTTT. The V call is TRBV19, the J call TRBJ1-1, with D hard to call. The CDR3 runs 15 residues. V was shortened by 3 bases and J by 0 bases, with 11 bases between the two germline ends. Germline V gene sequence: CDR1 LNHDA, CDR2 SQIVND (reference sequence). Looking up the rest from reference TRBV19 and TRBJ1-1 gives the full variable domain: DGGITQSPKYLFRKEGQNVTLSCEQNLNHDAMYWYRQDPGQGLRLIYYSQIVNDFQKGDIAEGYSVSREKKESFPLTVTSAQKNPTAFYLCASSIRSRLNTEAFFGQGTRLTVV.

The rearrangement links TRBV19 to TRBJ2-6; D remains ambiguous. Trimming left V 7 bases short and J 0 bases short, with 7 bases between. CDR3 length equals 14 residues. Germline V gives CDR1 LNHDA, CDR2 SQIVND (reference sequence). The CDR3 sequence is CASTAYSGANVLTF. The CDR3 bases are TGTGCCAGTACTGCCTACTCTGGGGCCAACGTCCTGACTTTC.

This clonotype showed up many times. The chain is built from TRBV20-1 and TRBJ2-2, with D unclear. Germline V lookup: CDR1 DFQATT, CDR2 SNEGSKA (reference sequence). There are 13 residues in the CDR3. Trimming left V 1 base short and J 4 bases short, with 7 bases between. CDR3 sequence (DNA): TGCAGTGCTAGAGCAGGCGTCACCGGGGAGCTGTTTTTT. It codes for CSARAGVTGELFF.

This chain joins TRBV9 and TRBJ2-7; D remains ambiguous. This CDR3 is built from 11 residues. From germline, CDR1 is SGDLS and CDR2 YYNGEE. V lost 0 bases to trimming and J lost 5 bases, with 3 bases between them. In DNA, the CDR3 is TGTGCCAGCAGCGTAGCCGACGAGCAGTACTTC. Residues: CASSVADEQYF.

This clonotype occurred many times. The chain combines TRBV6-1 with TRBJ1-5; 8 bases line up with TRBD1. Germline CDR1 MNHNS, CDR2 SASEGT. After removal of 2 bases from V and 9 bases from J, the junction contained 9 bases not matched to a gene. The CDR3 consists of 15 residues. CDR3 region: CASSEKPGGIVPQHF. CDR3 coding DNA: TGTGCCAGCAGTGAAAAGCCAGGGGGCATTGTGCCCCAGCATTTT.

J is TRBJ2-5 and V is TRBV7-9; 8 nucleotides align to TRBD1. J was trimmed by 4 bases and V by 0 bases; bases with no gene match: 1. Germline V gives CDR1 SEHNR, CDR2 FQNEAQ (reference sequence). The CDR3 loop spans 14 amino acids. The CDR3 sequence: CASSLADRAETQYF. CDR3 in DNA: TGTGCCAGCAGCTTAGCGGACAGGGCAGAGACCCAGTACTTC.

The chain couples TRBV19 to TRBJ2-1; D is uncertain. CDR3 length: 14 residues. Germline values: CDR1 LNHDA, CDR2 SQIVND (reference sequence). Deletions cut 9 bases from V and 7 bases from J, with 19 bases between. The CDR3 reads CASSQEDRRNEQFF. DNA for the CDR3: TGTGCCAGCAGCCAAGAAGACCGAAGGAATGAGCAGTTCTTC.

This clonotype has at least ten counts. The V gene is TRBV9, the J gene TRBJ2-3; unclear D gene. Per the germline V gene, CDR1 is SGDLS and CDR2 is YYNGEE. The CDR3 loop spans 16 amino acids. Trimming left V 0 bases short and J 5 bases short, with 16 bases between. CDR3 in DNA: TGTGCCAGCAGCGTAGGTCGTCTTATGGTGTTAGATACGCAGTATTTT. It specifies CASSVGRLMVLDTQYF.

This chain connects TRBV9 to TRBJ2-2; possibly TRBD1 for D (5 bases). V lost 5 bases and J 3 bases, leaving 11 bases between the germline ends. CDR3 length equals 14 residues. Germline V gives CDR1 SGDLS, CDR2 YYNGEE. This CDR3 is CASSRDSYTGELFF. As DNA, the CDR3 is TGTGCCAGCAGTCGTGACAGTTACACCGGGGAGCTGTTTTTT.